The 14 T cell receptor beta chains reported below all come from one sample, sequenced in a study of PD-1 blockade in classical Hodgkin lymphoma. Time point denoted: cycle 4 day 1 (C4D1), after more than five weeks of nivolumab. All patients experienced relapse after autologous stem cell transplantation, and brentuximab vedotin exposure was variable. Measured with immunoSEQ multiplex PCR; TCRdb has only the in-frame clones, and not every one. This sample has roughly 36,000 clones, with 70% to 80% found just once. The specimen was peripheral blood mononuclear cells (PBMCs), collected before the fourth cycle of nivolumab. These receptors were taken from a human donor with classical Hodgkin lymphoma.

CDR3 nucleotides: TGTGCCAGTAGGACAACTAGCGGGGGGGCCTCTGAGCAGTACTTC. This sequence encodes CASRTTSGGASEQYF. The J gene is TRBJ2-7, the V gene TRBV19, with 13 bases fitting TRBD2. There are 15 residues in the CDR3. Germline V gives CDR1 LNHDA, CDR2 SQIVND (reference sequence). V gave up 6 bases and J gave up 7 bases; unmatched junction bases: 9. The variable domain in full, completed from reference TRBV19 and TRBJ2-7, reads DGGITQSPKYLFRKEGQNVTLSCEQNLNHDAMYWYRQDPGQGLRLIYYSQIVNDFQKGDIAEGYSVSREKKESFPLTVTSAQKNPTAFYLCASRTTSGGASEQYFGPGTRLTVT.

V is TRBV6-5 and J is TRBJ2-1; no definite D call. This CDR3 is 15 amino acids long. The germline gives CDR1 MNHEY, CDR2 SVGAGI. The V end was cut by 5 bases, the J end by 0 bases, with 11 bases between. CDR3 in amino acids: CASSPGRHSYNEQFF. In nucleotides, the CDR3 is TGTGCCAGCAGTCCAGGACGGCACTCCTACAATGAGCAGTTCTTC.

The genes are TRBV2 and TRBJ2-7; 12 bases are a match to TRBD1. The CDR3 loop spans 14 amino acids. The V and J ends lost 7 bases and 3 bases, in that order; junction bases with no gene match: 4. Germline CDR1 and CDR2: SNHLY and FYNNEI. CDR3: CASTGDRGLYEQYF. CDR3 DNA sequence: TGTGCCAGCACCGGGGACAGGGGGCTCTACGAGCAGTACTTC. The full variable domain, in which reference TRBV2 and TRBJ2-7 provide the parts outside the CDR3, is EPEVTQTPSHQVTQMGQEVILRCVPISNHLYFYWYRQILGQKVEFLVSFYNNEISEKSEIFDDQFSVERPDGSNFTLKIRSTKLEDSAMYFCASTGDRGLYEQYFGPGTRLTVT.

V usage is TRBV5-6 and J usage is TRBJ2-7; 9 nucleotides line up with TRBD1. From germline, CDR1 is SGHDT and CDR2 YYEEEE. With V trimmed by 0 bases and J by 5 bases, 9 bases remained unmatched. The CDR3 loop spans 16 amino acids. DNA for the CDR3: TGTGCCAGCAGCTTGGAGGGACAGGGAAGGAATGACGAGCAGTACTTC. This translates into CASSLEGQGRNDEQYF.

CDR3 loop: CSVRVVLNSYEQYF. As DNA, the CDR3 is TGCAGCGTTCGGGTCGTACTGAACTCCTACGAGCAGTACTTC. The chain joins TRBV29-1 to TRBJ2-7; D unresolved. The V gene's germline CDR1 is SQVTM and CDR2 ANQGSEA. The V and J ends lost 5 bases and 0 bases respectively, with 14 bases between them. CDR3 length equals 14 residues.

The chain links TRBV5-1 to TRBJ1-1; TRBD1 is a possible D gene (6 bases). The CDR3 contains 15 residues. Trimming removed 0 bases from V and 2 bases from J, with 11 bases in between. Germline V gene lookup returns CDR1 SGHRS and CDR2 YFSETQ. The CDR3 protein is CASSLVWGRNTEAFF. The CDR3 nucleotides read TGCGCCAGCAGCTTGGTCTGGGGGCGAAACACTGAAGCTTTCTTT.

The chain is built from TRBV10-3 and TRBJ2-3; D possibly matches TRBD1 or TRBD2 (5 bases each). Germline V gene data show CDR1 as ENHRY and CDR2 as SYGVKD. The CDR3 extends over 14 amino acids. With 11 bases removed from V and 0 bases from J, the gap between germline ends came to 15 bases. The CDR3 region has the DNA TGTGCCGCAAGACAGCCGGGAAGCACAGATACGCAGTATTTT. Its protein product is CAARQPGSTDTQYF.

The rearrangement uses TRBV5-4 and TRBJ2-2, with 9 positions matching TRBD1. The CDR3 runs 16 residues. The germline V gene encodes CDR1 SGHNT and CDR2 YYREEE (reference sequence). The junction had 5 bases not matched to a gene; V was cut back by 3 bases and J by 2 bases. CDR3 loop: CASSWGQGLNTGELFF. The DNA for the CDR3 is TGTGCCAGCAGCTGGGGACAGGGACTAAACACCGGGGAGCTGTTTTTT.

The J gene is TRBJ2-1, the V gene TRBV5-6; perhaps TRBD1 as D (5 bases). The CDR3 covers 15 residues. V shed 1 base and J shed 9 bases, with 17 bases lying between them. CDR1 and CDR2 from the germline V gene are SGHDT and YYEEEE. The CDR3 is CASSLMLGASREQFF. CDR3 coding DNA: TGTGCCAGCAGCTTGATGTTAGGGGCCAGCCGTGAGCAGTTCTTC.

CDR3 in DNA: TGTGCCAGCAGCTTAGGGCTAGCCCCTCGAGAGACCCAGTACTTC. Its translation is CASSLGLAPRETQYF. The V and J genes are TRBV7-2 and TRBJ2-5, with a possible D match to TRBD2 (5 bases). The germline CDR1 and CDR2 sequences are SGHTA and FQGNSA. The CDR3 sequence is 15 residues long. The germline V and J ends were trimmed by 1 base and 4 bases, with 13 bases remaining between them.

The chain has TRBV10-3 and TRBJ2-4, with 10 positions matching TRBD2. There are 20 residues in the CDR3. V trimming: 2 bases; J trimming: 1 base; junction bases outside the gene matches: 14. From germline, CDR1 is ENHRY and CDR2 SYGVKD. The CDR3 sequence is CAISEIPSGGLRVAKNIQYF. CDR3 DNA: TGTGCCATCAGTGAGATTCCTAGCGGGGGTTTAAGGGTGGCCAAAAACATTCAGTACTTC.

This clone was observed a single time. V and J are TRBV6-1 and TRBJ2-4; D is unresolved. The CDR3 has 13 amino acids. Germline CDR1 MNHNS, CDR2 SASEGT. V was pared by 6 bases and J by 1 base, with 7 bases between. The CDR3 region is CASRQSAKNIQYF. The CDR3 bases are TGTGCCAGCAGACAGTCGGCCAAAAACATTCAGTACTTC.

This chain joins TRBV5-1 and TRBJ1-1; 7 nucleotides line up with TRBD1. The CDR3 runs 16 residues. J lost 5 bases, V lost 0 bases, and 10 bases had no gene match. Germline lookup yields CDR1 SGHRS and CDR2 YFSETQ. CDR3 sequence reads: CASSLAVAGGRTEAFF. DNA of the CDR3: TGCGCCAGCAGCTTGGCCGTGGCAGGGGGAAGGACTGAAGCTTTCTTT.

This clone was observed at least ten times. The chain joins TRBV2 to TRBJ2-7; D might be TRBD1 (6 bases). Looked up from germline, CDR1 is SNHLY and CDR2 is FYNNEI. The CDR3 is 12 amino acids. V shed 5 bases and J shed 3 bases, with 8 bases lying between them. For the CDR3, the DNA is TGTGCCAGCAGTCGGGACAACTACGAGCAGTACTTC. Translation gives CASSRDNYEQYF.